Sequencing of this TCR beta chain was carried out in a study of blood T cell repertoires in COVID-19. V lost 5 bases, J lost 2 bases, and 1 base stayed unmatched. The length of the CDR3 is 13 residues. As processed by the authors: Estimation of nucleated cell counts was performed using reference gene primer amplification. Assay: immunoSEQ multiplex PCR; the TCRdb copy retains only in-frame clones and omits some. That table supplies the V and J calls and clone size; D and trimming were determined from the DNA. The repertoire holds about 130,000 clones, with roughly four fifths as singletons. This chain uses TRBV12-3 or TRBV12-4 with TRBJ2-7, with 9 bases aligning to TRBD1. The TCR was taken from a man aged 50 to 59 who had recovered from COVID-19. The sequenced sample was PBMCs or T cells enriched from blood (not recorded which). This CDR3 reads CASSRQGAYEQYF. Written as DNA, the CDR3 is TGTGCCAGCAGTCGACAGGGGGCCTACGAGCAGTACTTC.